The source of this T cell receptor (beta chain) is a study of read filtering for tumor transcriptome and immune sequencing (dated by TCRdb to about 2020). For context, the study as a whole: Of the patients in the cohort, around 17 were male and around 14 were female, and their mean age was approximately 71 years, with a range of about 45 to 85. By revised international staging, fewer than ten patients were R-ISS I, fewer than 20 were R-ISS II and 7 were R-ISS III. After DNase treatment, whole-transcriptome libraries were prepared using the TruSeq RNA Access Library Prep Kit. Per sample, about 3.5 to 10.27 million TCR-region mapped reads were obtained with IR-seq, compared with only 85 to 1273 with RNA-seq. TCR repertoires obtained by targeted immune repertoire sequencing and by bulk whole-transcriptome sequencing performed on the same bone marrow samples were compared. One of the main goals was to work out a read-filtering strategy for immune repertoire data, in particular whether clonotypes backed by only a single read should be removed.

From the cysteine up to the phenylalanine, the CDR3 has a length of 15 residues. The retained sequence is limited to the CDR3, 45 bases, with the frame set at the first base. CDR1 KGHDR and CDR2 SFDVKD are derived from the germline V gene. TCR libraries were constructed from roughly 0.4 ug RNA using the Immunoverse kit, and molecular barcoded adaptors covering alpha/delta and beta/gamma chains were employed. TCR library preparation was performed with the same RNA that was used for transcriptome sequencing. An Illumina HiSeq 4000 with 2 x 150 cycles was used to sequence the TCR libraries. Per the authors' processing: MiXCR aligned TCR reads to human V, D, J and C references and assembled the aligned reads into CDR3 clonotypes, with quality filtering and error correction included. The tcR package in R was used for analysis of clonotype counts and gene usage diversity. Raw mapping reads were checked after the RNA-seq reads had been mapped by STAR aligner version 2.5.3a onto the human GRCh37 genome. To test how sequencing depth affects detected clonotypes, IR-seq fastq files were randomly downsampled with Seqtk 1.3. TCRdb passed the public sequencing reads through fastp at Q25 and MiXCR, retaining productive beta sequences. Rows matching on CDR3 protein sequence are summarized as one entry with the most common DNA and genes. TCRdb, not the authors, supplied the V and J calls. Counted in this sample were fewer than 45,000 distinct CDR3 sequences; around 11% of them appeared once. Around 34% of the sample goes to the ten largest clones.

Every patient had bone marrow sampled at the time of active disease. Ficoll-Hypaque density gradient centrifugation was used to isolate bone marrow mononuclear cells. Myeloma plasma cells were removed and CD138-negative cells were obtained by negative selection following labeling with CD138 magnetic microbeads on a MACS separator. Flow cytometry with CD138 antibodies on an Attune NxT was used to check how pure the isolated cells were. Total RNA was extracted using TRIzol reagent and was quantified on a NanoDrop spectrophotometer. Paired RNA-seq and IR-seq were performed on the CD138-negative bone marrow sample of each patient. Findings and caveats that apply to the study as a whole: The sorted CD138-negative fraction was a mixed bone marrow immune population, not purified T cells. Removing single-read clonotypes increased the correlation between IR-seq and RNA-seq shared clonotype proportions. Clonotypes were captured by IR-seq at much higher depth and more reliably than by RNA-seq, and smaller IR-seq throughput was sufficient for identification of most shared clonotypes. Single-read clonotypes made up approximately 84% of clonotypes but only 3.5% to 4% of total reads in IR-seq, compared with approximately 70% of clonotypes and under 45% of reads in RNA-seq.

Concerning this clonotype: Its antigen is still unknown. A clone one base away is much larger, so this may be a read error.

This TCR derives from a donor aged 40 or older with multiple myeloma. Material for sequencing was a population of CD138-negative cells sorted from bone marrow. According to the study, the label for this sample's cell subset or site signals: bone marrow mononuclear cells depleted of CD138+ plasma/myeloma cells by negative magnetic selection. The chain employs TRBV24-1 and TRBJ2-1; TRBD1 lines up with 9 middle nucleotides. The CDR3: CATRGTGSLYNEQSF. The bases read TGTGCCACCAGGGGGACAGGGAGCCTATACAATGAGCAGTCCTTC.